A single sample is the source of the 17 T cell receptor beta chains below, sequenced in a study of cytomegalovirus exposure and HLA in healthy donors. 60 Vbeta and 13 Jbeta primers were used in PCR. Measured with immunoSEQ multiplex PCR; TCRdb has only the in-frame clones, and not every one. The sample lists about 180,000 clones; around 73% were seen once. Sequenced sample: PBMCs. All receptors come from a man aged 55-75 years in good health and CMV-seronegative.

Concerning this clone itself: This sample includes further DNA sequences coding for the same CDR3. This chain links TRBV29-1 with TRBJ2-5; 7 bases map to TRBD1. CDR1 and CDR2 from the germline V gene are SQVTM and ANQGSEA. This CDR3 region has 13 residues. V shed 1 base, J shed 5 bases, and the junction held 4 bases outside the gene matches. This chain's CDR3 is CSVEGQGWETQYF. The CDR3 DNA is TGCAGCGTTGAAGGACAGGGATGGGAGACCCAGTACTTC.

For this clone: The sample holds other DNA sequences that translate to the same CDR3. This chain uses TRBV7-2 with TRBJ2-2; TRBD2 matches at 7 bases. Germline V gives CDR1 SGHTA, CDR2 FQGNSA. Trimming cost V 0 bases and J 0 bases; bases outside gene matches: 1. The CDR3 runs 16 residues. The CDR3 DNA reads as TGTGCCAGCAGCTTAGCGGGGGGGGCGAACACCGGGGAGCTGTTTTTT. This encodes CASSLAGGANTGELFF.

As for this clone: An end of the junction does not agree with germline; a read error may underlie this. The CDR3, as DNA: TGTGCCAGCAGTTATGGAGGCACAGATGCGCAGTATTTT. It yields the protein CASSYGGTDAQYF. The chain recombines TRBV6-5 with TRBJ2-3; TRBD2 is a possible D gene (5 bases). The CDR3 consists of 13 residues. Looked up from germline, CDR1 is MNHEY and CDR2 is SVGAGI.

This clone was seen a single time. J is TRBJ2-1 and V is TRBV2; 8 nucleotides align to TRBD1. V gave up 6 bases and J gave up 8 bases; unmatched junction bases: 6. This CDR3 region has 13 residues. Germline V CDR1 and CDR2: SNHLY, FYNNEI. CDR3 protein: CASSVDRGDEQFF. CDR3 sequence (DNA): TGTGCCAGCAGCGTAGACAGGGGCGATGAGCAGTTCTTC.

V is TRBV5-8 and J is TRBJ2-7; the match to TRBD1 covers 9 bases. The length of the CDR3 is 13 residues. V gave up 4 bases and J gave up 3 bases; unmatched junction bases: 2. Germline CDR1 reads SGHTS; CDR2 reads YDEGEE. The DNA of the CDR3 is TGTGCCAGCAGCGGACAGGGGTACTACGAGCAGTACTTC. Amino acid sequence: CASSGQGYYEQYF.

V and J are TRBV5-1 and TRBJ2-1; no definite D call. CDR3 length: 13 residues. Germline V lookup: CDR1 SGHRS, CDR2 YFSETQ. The V and J ends lost 7 bases and 1 base respectively, with 9 bases between them. The CDR3 loop is CASGPASYNEQFF. The DNA of the CDR3 is TGCGCCAGCGGGCCAGCTTCCTACAATGAGCAGTTCTTC.

The rearrangement uses TRBV5-4 and TRBJ2-7, with TRBD1 identical over 9 bases. The germline CDR1 and CDR2 sequences are SGHNT and YYREEE (reference sequence). The CDR3 covers 15 residues. V lost 4 bases, J lost 4 bases, and 9 bases stayed unmatched. The CDR3 here is CASSPGTGLVYEQYF. CDR3 nucleotide sequence: TGTGCCAGCAGCCCCGGGACAGGGTTAGTTTACGAGCAGTACTTC.

The rearrangement links TRBV5-1 to TRBJ2-1; TRBD2 matches at 7 bases. Germline CDR1 reads SGHRS; CDR2 reads YFSETQ. J was trimmed by 3 bases and V by 5 bases; bases with no gene match: 8. The CDR3 is 15 residues long. The CDR3 bases are TGCGCCAGCAGGCCAAGACTAGCCGACTACAATGAGCAGTTCTTC. Its translation is CASRPRLADYNEQFF.

On this clone: Compared with germline, one end of the junction differs, possibly owing to a read error. Other DNA sequences in the sample encode the same CDR3. The chain is built from TRBV5-4 and TRBJ1-2; D is uncertain. This CDR3 is built from 14 residues. Germline V CDR1 and CDR2: SGHNT, YYREEE (reference sequence). CDR3 nucleotide sequence: TGCGCCAGCAACCGGGAGAGGGTAGATCGCGGCTACACCTTC. Residues: CASNRERVDRGYTF.

This clone was found a few times. The chain links TRBV25-1 to TRBJ2-7; D might be TRBD2 (6 bases). The CDR3 length is 16 residues. Trimming pared 1 base from V and 0 bases from J, leaving 13 bases between. In germline, CDR1 is MGHDK, CDR2 SYGVNS. CDR3 sequence (DNA): TGTGCCAGCAGTGAATCCGGGTGGAGGGACTCCTACGAGCAGTACTTC. It codes for CASSESGWRDSYEQYF.

This chain links TRBV7-7 with TRBJ2-5, with a weak D call TRBD1 (6 bases). CDR1 and CDR2 from the germline V gene are SSHAT and FNYEAQ (reference sequence). The CDR3 is 12 residues long. Trimming removed 5 bases from V and 2 bases from J, with 6 bases in between. The CDR3 region has the DNA TGTGCCAGCAGCCAGGGGCAAGAGACCCAGTACTTC. It codes for CASSQGQETQYF.

The V gene is TRBV11-2, the J gene TRBJ1-2, with TRBD1 matching over 10 bases. The CDR3 spans 16 residues. Germline trimming cut 6 bases from V and 4 bases from J; bases unmatched to any gene: 11. The V gene's germline CDR1 is SGHAT and CDR2 FQNNGV. CDR3 loop: CASSRDRGWRSYGYTF. The CDR3 DNA reads TGTGCCAGCAGTCGGGACAGGGGATGGAGGAGCTATGGCTACACCTTC.

The chain employs TRBV19 and TRBJ2-7; TRBD2 matches at 9 bases. Germline V gives CDR1 LNHDA, CDR2 SQIVND (reference sequence). The CDR3 runs to 14 residues. J was trimmed by 6 bases and V by 4 bases; bases with no gene match: 7. The CDR3 DNA reads as TGTGCCAGTAGTACAACTAGCGGGCTTACCGAGCAGTACTTC. It encodes CASSTTSGLTEQYF.

This sequence joins TRBV19 and TRBJ2-3; D remains ambiguous. The CDR3 sequence is 14 residues long. Trimming removed 3 bases from V and 1 base from J, with 8 bases in between. CDR1 is LNHDA, CDR2 SQIVND, per germline (reference sequence). This CDR3 reads CASSIIEGTDTQYF. The CDR3 bases are TGTGCCAGTAGTATTATAGAGGGCACAGATACGCAGTATTTT.

This rearrangement joins TRBV2 to TRBJ1-4; 7 bases fit TRBD1. Germline CDR1 SNHLY, CDR2 FYNNEI. The CDR3 covers 15 residues. The V and J ends lost 5 bases and 8 bases, in that order; junction bases with no gene match: 11. The CDR3 DNA follows: TGTGCCAGCAGTCGAACCAGGGGGGATGGGGAAAAACTGTTTTTT. This translates into CASSRTRGDGEKLFF.

As concerns this clone: Other DNA variants within this sample encode the same CDR3. This sequence joins TRBV19 and TRBJ2-7; weak D call: TRBD2 (5 bases). The CDR3 extends over 14 amino acids. Germline V gives CDR1 LNHDA, CDR2 SQIVND (reference sequence). V dropped 5 bases and J dropped 0 bases, with 11 bases sitting between them. The CDR3 loop reads CASSPRGSSYEQYF. The CDR3 DNA follows: TGTGCCAGTAGTCCCCGGGGAAGCTCCTACGAGCAGTACTTC.

CDR3 bases: TGTGCCAGCTCAGGGCTCTACAATCAGCCCCAGCATTTT. This translates into CASSGLYNQPQHF. J is TRBJ1-5 and V is TRBV6-5; possibly TRBD1 for D (5 bases). The V end was cut by 8 bases, the J end by 3 bases, with 11 bases between. Per the germline V gene, CDR1 is MNHEY and CDR2 is SVGAGI. This CDR3 contains 13 residues.